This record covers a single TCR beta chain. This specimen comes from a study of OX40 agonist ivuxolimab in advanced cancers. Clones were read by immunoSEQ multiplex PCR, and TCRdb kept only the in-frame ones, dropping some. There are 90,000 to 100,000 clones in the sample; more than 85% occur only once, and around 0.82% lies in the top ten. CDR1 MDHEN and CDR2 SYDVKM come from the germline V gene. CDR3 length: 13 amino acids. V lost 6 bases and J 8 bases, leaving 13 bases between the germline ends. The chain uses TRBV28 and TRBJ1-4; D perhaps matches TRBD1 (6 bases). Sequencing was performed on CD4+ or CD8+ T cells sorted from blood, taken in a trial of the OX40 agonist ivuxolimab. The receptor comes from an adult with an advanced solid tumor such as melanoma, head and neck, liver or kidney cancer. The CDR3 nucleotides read TGTGCCAGCAGGACAGGTCAAGGGGAAAAACTGTTTTTT. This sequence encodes CASRTGQGEKLFF.